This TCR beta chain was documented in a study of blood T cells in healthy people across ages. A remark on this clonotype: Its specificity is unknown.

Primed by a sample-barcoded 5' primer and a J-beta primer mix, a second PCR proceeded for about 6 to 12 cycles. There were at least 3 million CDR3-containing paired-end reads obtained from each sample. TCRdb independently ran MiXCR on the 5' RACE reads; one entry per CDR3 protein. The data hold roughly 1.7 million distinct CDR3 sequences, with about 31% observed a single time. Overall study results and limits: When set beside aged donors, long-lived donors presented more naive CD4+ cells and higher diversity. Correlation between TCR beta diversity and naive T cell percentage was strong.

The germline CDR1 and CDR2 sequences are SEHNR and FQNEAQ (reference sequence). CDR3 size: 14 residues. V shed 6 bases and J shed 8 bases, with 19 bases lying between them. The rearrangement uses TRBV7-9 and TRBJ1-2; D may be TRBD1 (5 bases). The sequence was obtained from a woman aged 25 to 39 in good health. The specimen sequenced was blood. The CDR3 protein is CASSRRQSDGGYTF. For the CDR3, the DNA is TGTGCCAGCAGTCGACGACAGTCCGACGGCGGCTACACCTTC.